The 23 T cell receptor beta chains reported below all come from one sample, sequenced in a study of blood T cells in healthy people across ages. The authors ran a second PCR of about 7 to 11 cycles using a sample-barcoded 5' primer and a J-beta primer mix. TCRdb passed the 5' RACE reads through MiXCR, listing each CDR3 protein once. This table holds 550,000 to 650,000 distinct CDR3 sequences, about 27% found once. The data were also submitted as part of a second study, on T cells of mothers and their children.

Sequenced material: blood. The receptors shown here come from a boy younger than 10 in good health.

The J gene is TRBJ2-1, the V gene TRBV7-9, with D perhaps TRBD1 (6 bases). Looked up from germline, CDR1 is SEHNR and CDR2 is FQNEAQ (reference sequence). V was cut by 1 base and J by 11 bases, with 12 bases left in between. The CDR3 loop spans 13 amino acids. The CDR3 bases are TGTGCCAGCAGCTTAGTTCTCGGACAGAAGCAGTTCTTC. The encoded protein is CASSLVLGQKQFF. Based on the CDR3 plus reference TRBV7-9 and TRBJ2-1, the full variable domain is DTGVSQNPRHKITKRGQNVTFRCDPISEHNRLYWYRQTLGQGPEFLTYFQNEAQLEKSRLLSDRFSAERPKGSFSTLEIQRTEQGDSAMYLCASSLVLGQKQFFGPGTRLTVL.

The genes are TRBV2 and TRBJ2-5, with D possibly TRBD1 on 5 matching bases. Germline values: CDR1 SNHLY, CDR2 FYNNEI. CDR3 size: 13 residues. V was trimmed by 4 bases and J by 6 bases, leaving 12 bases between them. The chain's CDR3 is CASSVLTAKTQYF. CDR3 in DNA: TGTGCCAGCAGTGTCTTGACAGCCAAGACCCAGTACTTC.

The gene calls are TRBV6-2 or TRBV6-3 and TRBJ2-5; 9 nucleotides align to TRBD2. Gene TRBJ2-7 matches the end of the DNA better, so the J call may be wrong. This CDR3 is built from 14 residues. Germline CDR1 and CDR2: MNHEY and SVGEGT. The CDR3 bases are TGTGCCAGCAGTCACCCTAGCGGGGTCTACGAGCAGTACTTC. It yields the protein CASSHPSGVYEQYF.

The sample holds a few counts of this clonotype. The CDR3 nucleotides are TGTGCCAGCAGCTTCTCCTTCGCGCGGAATTTGGAAAACATTCAGTACTTC. Translated: CASSFSFARNLENIQYF. The genes are TRBV7-9 and TRBJ2-4; D remains unclear. CDR1 and CDR2 (germline): SEHNR, FQNEAQ (reference sequence). CDR3 length: 17 residues. Trimming cost V 3 bases and J 5 bases, with 20 bases left between them.

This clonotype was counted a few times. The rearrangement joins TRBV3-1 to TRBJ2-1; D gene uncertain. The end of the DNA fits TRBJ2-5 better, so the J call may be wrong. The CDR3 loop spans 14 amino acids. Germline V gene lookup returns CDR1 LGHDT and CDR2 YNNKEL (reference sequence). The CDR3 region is CASSQDLDRGTQYF. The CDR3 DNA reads TGTGCCAGCAGCCAAGACCTAGATCGAGGGACCCAGTACTTC.

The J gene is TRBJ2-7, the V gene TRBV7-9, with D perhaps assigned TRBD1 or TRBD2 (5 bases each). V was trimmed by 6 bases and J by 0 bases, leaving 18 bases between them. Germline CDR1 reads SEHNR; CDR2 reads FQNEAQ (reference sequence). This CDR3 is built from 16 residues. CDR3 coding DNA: TGTGCCAGCAGTCTCGAGGGGCGGCGTAGCTCCTACGAGCAGTACTTC. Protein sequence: CASSLEGRRSSYEQYF. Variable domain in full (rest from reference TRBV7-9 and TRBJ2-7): DTGVSQNPRHKITKRGQNVTFRCDPISEHNRLYWYRQTLGQGPEFLTYFQNEAQLEKSRLLSDRFSAERPKGSFSTLEIQRTEQGDSAMYLCASSLEGRRSSYEQYFGPGTRLTVT.

CDR3 amino acids: CASRGCCGKDTEAFF. In nucleotides, the CDR3 is TGCGCCAGCAGGGGCTGTTGTGGGAAAGACACTGAAGCTTTCTTT. The gene calls are TRBV4-3 and TRBJ1-1, with no clear D. Germline V gene lookup returns CDR1 LGHNA and CDR2 YSLEER. The ends were cut back, 6 bases at V and 3 bases at J, with 17 bases in the middle. This CDR3 comprises 15 residues.

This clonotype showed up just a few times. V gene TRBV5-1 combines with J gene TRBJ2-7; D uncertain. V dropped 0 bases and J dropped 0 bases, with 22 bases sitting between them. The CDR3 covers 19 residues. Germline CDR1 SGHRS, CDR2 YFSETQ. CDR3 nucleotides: TGCGCCAGCAGCTTGGGCCAGAAATGGCGGACCCCTAGCTCCTACGAGCAGTACTTC. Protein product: CASSLGQKWRTPSSYEQYF.

CDR3 in amino acids: CAITHTTNTGELFF. For the CDR3, the DNA is TGTGCCATCACGCATACTACAAACACCGGGGAGCTGTTTTTT. This chain uses TRBV10-3 with TRBJ2-2; D not certain. The CDR3 covers 14 residues. The V and J ends lost 7 bases and 2 bases respectively, with 11 bases between them. The V gene's germline CDR1 is ENHRY and CDR2 SYGVKD.

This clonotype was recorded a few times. CDR3 sequence reads: CASSVEANTGELFF. The CDR3 DNA reads TGTGCCAGCAGCGTAGAAGCGAACACCGGGGAGCTGTTTTTT. The chain recombines TRBV9 with TRBJ2-2, with D unclear. CDR1 is SGDLS and CDR2 is YYNGEE in the germline V gene. V dropped 0 bases and J dropped 0 bases, with 3 bases sitting between them. This CDR3 has 14 residues. Based on the CDR3 plus reference TRBV9 and TRBJ2-2, the full variable domain is DSGVTQTPKHLITATGQRVTLRCSPRSGDLSVYWYQQSLDQGLQFLIQYYNGEERAKGNILERFSAQQFPDLHSELNLSSLELGDSALYFCASSVEANTGELFFGEGSRLTVL.

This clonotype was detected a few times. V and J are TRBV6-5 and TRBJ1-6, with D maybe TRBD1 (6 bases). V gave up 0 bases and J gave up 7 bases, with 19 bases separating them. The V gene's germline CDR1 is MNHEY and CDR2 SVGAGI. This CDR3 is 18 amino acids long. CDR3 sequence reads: CASSYSKSSGAVNSPLHF. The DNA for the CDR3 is TGTGCCAGCAGTTACTCCAAATCCTCGGGGGCCGTGAATTCACCCCTCCACTTT.

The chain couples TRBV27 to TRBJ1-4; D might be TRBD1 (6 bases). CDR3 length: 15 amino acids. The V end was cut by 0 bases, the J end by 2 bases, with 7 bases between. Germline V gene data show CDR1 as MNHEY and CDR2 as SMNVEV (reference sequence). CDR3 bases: TGTGCCAGCAGTTTATCGGGGGCCACTAATGAAAAACTGTTTTTT. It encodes CASSLSGATNEKLFF.

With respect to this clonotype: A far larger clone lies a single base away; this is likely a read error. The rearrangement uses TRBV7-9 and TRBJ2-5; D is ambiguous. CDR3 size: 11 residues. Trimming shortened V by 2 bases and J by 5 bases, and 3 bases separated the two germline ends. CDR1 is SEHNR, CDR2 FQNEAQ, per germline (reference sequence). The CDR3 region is CASSLHETQYF. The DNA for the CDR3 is TGTGCCAGCAGCTTACACGAGACCCAGTACTTC.

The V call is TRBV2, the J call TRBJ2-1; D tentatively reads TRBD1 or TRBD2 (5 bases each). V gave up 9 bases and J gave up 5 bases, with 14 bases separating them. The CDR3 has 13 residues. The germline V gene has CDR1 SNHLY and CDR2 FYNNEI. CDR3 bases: TGTGCCAGTGCGTGGGACCCCAACAATGAGCAGTTCTTC. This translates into CASAWDPNNEQFF.

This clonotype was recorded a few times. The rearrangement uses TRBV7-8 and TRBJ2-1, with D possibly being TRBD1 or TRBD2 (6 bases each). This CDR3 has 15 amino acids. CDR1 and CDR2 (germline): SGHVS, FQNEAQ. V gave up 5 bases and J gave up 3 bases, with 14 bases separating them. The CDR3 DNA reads TGTGCCAGCAGCCAAACAGGGAGGCTCTACAATGAGCAGTTCTTC. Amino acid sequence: CASSQTGRLYNEQFF. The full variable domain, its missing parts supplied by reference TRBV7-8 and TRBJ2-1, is GAGVSQSPRYKVAKRGQDVALRCDPISGHVSLFWYQQALGQGPEFLTYFQNEAQLDKSGLPSDRFFAERPEGSVSTLKIQRTQQEDSAVYLCASSQTGRLYNEQFFGPGTRLTVL.

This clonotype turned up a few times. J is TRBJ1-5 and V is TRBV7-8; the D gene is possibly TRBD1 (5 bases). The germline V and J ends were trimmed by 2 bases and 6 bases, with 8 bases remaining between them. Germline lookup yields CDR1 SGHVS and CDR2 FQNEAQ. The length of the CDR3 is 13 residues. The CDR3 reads CASSLRGVQPQHF. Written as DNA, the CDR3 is TGTGCCAGCAGCTTAAGGGGAGTTCAGCCCCAGCATTTT.

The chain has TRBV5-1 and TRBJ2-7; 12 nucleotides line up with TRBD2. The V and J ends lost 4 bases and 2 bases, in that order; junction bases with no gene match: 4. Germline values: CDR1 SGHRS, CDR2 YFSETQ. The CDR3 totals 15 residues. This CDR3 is CASSLSSGRAYEQYF. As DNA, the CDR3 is TGCGCCAGCAGCCTTTCTAGCGGGAGGGCCTACGAGCAGTACTTC.

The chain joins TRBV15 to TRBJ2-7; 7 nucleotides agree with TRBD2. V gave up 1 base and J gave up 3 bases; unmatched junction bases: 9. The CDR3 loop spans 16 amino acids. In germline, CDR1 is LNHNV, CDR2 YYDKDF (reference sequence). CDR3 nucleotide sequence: TGTGCCACCAGCAGAGCGCTAGCGGAAAACTTCTACGAGCAGTACTTC. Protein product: CATSRALAENFYEQYF. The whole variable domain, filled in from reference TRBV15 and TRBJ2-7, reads DAMVIQNPRYQVTQFGKPVTLSCSQTLNHNVMYWYQQKSSQAPKLLFHYYDKDFNNEADTPDNFQSRRPNTSFCFLDIRSPGLGDTAMYLCATSRALAENFYEQYFGPGTRLTVT.

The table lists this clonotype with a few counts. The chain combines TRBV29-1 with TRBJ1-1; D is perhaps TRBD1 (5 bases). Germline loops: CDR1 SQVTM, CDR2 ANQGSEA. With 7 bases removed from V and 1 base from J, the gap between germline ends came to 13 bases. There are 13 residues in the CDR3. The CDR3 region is CSATTQGNTEAFF. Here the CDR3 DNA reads TGCAGCGCCACCACCCAGGGGAACACTGAAGCTTTCTTT.

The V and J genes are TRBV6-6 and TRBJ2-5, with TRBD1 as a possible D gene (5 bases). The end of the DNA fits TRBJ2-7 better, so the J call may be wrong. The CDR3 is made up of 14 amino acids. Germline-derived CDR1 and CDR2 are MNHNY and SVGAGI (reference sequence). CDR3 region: CASSARQMLNEQYF. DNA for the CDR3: TGTGCCAGCAGTGCTCGACAGATGCTGAACGAGCAGTACTTC.

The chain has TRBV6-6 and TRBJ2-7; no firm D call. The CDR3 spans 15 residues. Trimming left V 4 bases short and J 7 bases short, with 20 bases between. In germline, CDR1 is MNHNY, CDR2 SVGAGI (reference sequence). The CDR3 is CASSSYNLRRSEQYF. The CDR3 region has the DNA TGTGCCAGCAGTTCCTACAACTTACGACGGTCAGAGCAGTACTTC.

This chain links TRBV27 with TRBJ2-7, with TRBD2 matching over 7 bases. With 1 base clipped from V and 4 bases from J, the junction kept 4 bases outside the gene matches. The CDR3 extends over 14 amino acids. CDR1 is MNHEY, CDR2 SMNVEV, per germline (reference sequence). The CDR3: CASSLWEGGYEQYF. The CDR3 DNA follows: TGTGCCAGCAGTTTATGGGAGGGTGGATACGAGCAGTACTTC.

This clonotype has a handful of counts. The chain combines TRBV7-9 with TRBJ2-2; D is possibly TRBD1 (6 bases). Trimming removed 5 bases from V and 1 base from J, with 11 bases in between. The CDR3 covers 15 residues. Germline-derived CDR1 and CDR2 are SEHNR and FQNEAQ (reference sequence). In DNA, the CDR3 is TGTGCCAGCAGCCCTCCGACAGGGAACACCGGGGAGCTGTTTTTT. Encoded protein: CASSPPTGNTGELFF.